The next 29 T cell receptor beta chains were all read from a single sample in a study of human T cells and chemical hapten exposure. TCRdb ran MiXCR on the RACE reads and lists one entry per CDR3 protein. The sample includes tens of thousands of distinct CDR3 sequences, 10% of them seen just once. Time point in this sample: patch test 2, 6 weeks after DPC sensitization. The treatment was: therapeutic diphenylcyclopropenone sensitization with weekly scalp DPC. The sequencing used whole blood, collected in connection with sensitization to the hapten diphenylcyclopropenone (DPC). All receptors come from a woman aged 45-65 years with alopecia areata. Some clones in this sample may be carry-over from other donors' samples.

The V gene is TRBV5-1, the J gene TRBJ2-3; no clear D gene. CDR1 and CDR2 (germline): SGHRS, YFSETQ. This CDR3 has 15 amino acids. The V and J ends lost 6 bases and 1 base respectively, with 15 bases between them. The CDR3 DNA sequence: TGCGCCAGCACCGTTGACCTCTCGCGCACAGATACGCAGTATTTT. Translated, it gives CASTVDLSRTDTQYF.

This chain links TRBV28 with TRBJ2-7; D is uncertain. Between the trimmed V and J ends, which lost 7 bases and 2 bases, there was a span of 12 bases. Germline CDR1 is MDHEN and CDR2 is SYDVKM. The CDR3 sequence is 13 residues long. The CDR3 spells CASTGGETYEQYF. As DNA, the CDR3 is TGTGCCAGCACGGGTGGGGAAACCTACGAGCAGTACTTC. Filled out from reference TRBV28 and TRBJ2-7, the complete variable domain reads DVKVTQSSRYLVKRTGEKVFLECVQDMDHENMFWYRQDPGLGLRLIYFSYDVKMKEKGDIPEGYSVSREKKERFSLILESASTNQTSMYLCASTGGETYEQYFGPGTRLTVT.

This chain links TRBV14 with TRBJ1-1; D is unclear. Germline lookup yields CDR1 SGHDN and CDR2 FVKESK. The CDR3 spans 13 residues. Trimming stripped 1 base from V and 1 base from J, with 4 bases between. The CDR3 here is CASSQVSNTEAFF. CDR3 sequence (DNA): TGTGCCAGCAGCCAAGTGTCGAACACTGAAGCTTTCTTT.

The chain links TRBV20-1 to TRBJ1-1; D is uncertain. V lost 2 bases, J lost 2 bases, and 12 bases lay in between. Germline V lookup: CDR1 DFQATT, CDR2 SNEGSKA (reference sequence). The CDR3 sequence is 14 residues long. The CDR3 loop is CSARRVGVNTEAFF. The CDR3 DNA reads TGCAGTGCTAGACGGGTGGGCGTCAACACTGAAGCTTTCTTT.

This clonotype was seen at least ten times. In DNA form, the CDR3 reads TGTGCCAGCAGCTTAGGGGGGTTCACTGAAGCTTTCTTT. Protein product: CASSLGGFTEAFF. This rearrangement joins TRBV7-3 to TRBJ1-1, with TRBD1 as a possible D gene (5 bases). CDR1 SGHTA and CDR2 FQGTGA come from the germline V gene. The CDR3 has 13 residues. Trimming removed 2 bases at V and 4 bases at J, with 8 bases between.

This clonotype has at least ten counts. This chain joins TRBV10-2 and TRBJ2-7; the D gene is possibly TRBD2 (5 bases). The CDR3 is 11 residues long. Germline loops: CDR1 WSHSY, CDR2 SAAADI. V dropped 8 bases and J dropped 1 base, with 6 bases sitting between them. CDR3 sequence: CASRLSYEQYF. For the CDR3, the DNA is TGCGCCAGCCGACTATCCTACGAGCAGTACTTC.

This clonotype was counted a single time. The chain has TRBV4-2 and TRBJ1-2, with unresolved D. The germline V gene has CDR1 LGHNA and CDR2 YNFKEQ. Between the trimmed V and J ends, which lost 1 base and 4 bases, there was a span of 7 bases. The CDR3 contains 13 residues. The CDR3 DNA reads TGTGCCAGCAGCCAAGTTTTCAGCTATGGCTACACCTTC. Protein sequence: CASSQVFSYGYTF.

This clonotype has more than one count but fewer than ten. This chain connects TRBV7-6 to TRBJ1-5, with 7 nucleotides matching TRBD1. The germline gives CDR1 SGHVS, CDR2 FNYEAQ. CDR3 length: 14 residues. V lost 5 bases, J lost 9 bases, and 10 bases stayed unmatched. The CDR3 loop reads CASSPDRASRPQHF. The CDR3 nucleotides are TGTGCCAGCAGCCCAGACAGGGCCAGTAGGCCCCAGCATTTT.

This clonotype was seen ten or more times. The chain employs TRBV7-9 and TRBJ2-7; 7 bases map to TRBD1. The trim removed 0 bases at V and 2 bases at J, leaving 4 bases unmatched. The CDR3 totals 15 residues. Germline V gene sequence: CDR1 SEHNR, CDR2 FQNEAQ (reference sequence). The CDR3 is CASSLAQTGTYEQYF. As DNA, the CDR3 is TGTGCCAGCAGCTTAGCCCAGACAGGGACCTACGAGCAGTACTTC.

This clonotype was recorded many times. The CDR3 DNA sequence: TGTGCCAGCTCACCATCCTCGGGGCCAGATACGCAGTATTTT. Translated, it gives CASSPSSGPDTQYF. The V gene is TRBV18, the J gene TRBJ2-3; D may match TRBD1 or TRBD2 (5 bases each). From germline, CDR1 is KGHSH and CDR2 LQKENI. The V and J ends lost 2 bases and 4 bases respectively, with 10 bases between them. The CDR3 contains 14 residues.

The gene calls are TRBV19 and TRBJ1-2; D is unresolved. This CDR3 comprises 16 residues. Between the trimmed V and J ends, which lost 7 bases and 4 bases, there was a span of 22 bases. The germline gives CDR1 LNHDA, CDR2 SQIVND (reference sequence). Written as DNA, the CDR3 is TGTGCCAGTACCCCAACCGGGCTCCGCGGAAGCTATGGCTACACCTTC. Protein product: CASTPTGLRGSYGYTF.

This clonotype occurred many times. J is TRBJ1-5 and V is TRBV7-9, with D perhaps TRBD1 (6 bases). From germline, CDR1 is SEHNR and CDR2 FQNEAQ (reference sequence). V was shortened by 1 base and J by 5 bases, with 9 bases between the two germline ends. The CDR3 length is 14 residues. In nucleotides, the CDR3 is TGTGCCAGCAGCTTAGAAGGGGGGCATCAGCCCCAGCATTTT. Its translation: CASSLEGGHQPQHF.

The V and J genes are TRBV19 and TRBJ1-4, with 7 bases matching TRBD1. The germline V gene has CDR1 LNHDA and CDR2 SQIVND (reference sequence). V was pared by 6 bases and J by 8 bases, with 9 bases of the junction left unmatched. The CDR3 runs to 14 residues. This CDR3 reads CASSRPGQREKLFF. CDR3 in DNA: TGTGCCAGTAGCCGACCGGGACAGCGAGAAAAACTGTTTTTT. The full variable domain, rest sourced from reference TRBV19 and TRBJ1-4, is DGGITQSPKYLFRKEGQNVTLSCEQNLNHDAMYWYRQDPGQGLRLIYYSQIVNDFQKGDIAEGYSVSREKKESFPLTVTSAQKNPTAFYLCASSRPGQREKLFFGSGTQLSVL.

This clonotype occurred a few times. The gene calls are TRBV6-5 and TRBJ1-4, with D tentatively TRBD1 (6 bases). V was cut by 6 bases and J by 4 bases, with 15 bases left in between. Germline CDR1 is MNHEY and CDR2 is SVGAGI. There are 15 residues in the CDR3. In DNA, the CDR3 is TGTGCCAGCAGCGCTGCAGGGGTCCGTAATGAAAAACTGTTTTTT. This sequence encodes CASSAAGVRNEKLFF.

At least ten counts were recorded for this clonotype. V is TRBV5-1 and J is TRBJ1-6; the D is unclear. This CDR3 spans 15 amino acids. Trimming stripped 2 bases from V and 10 bases from J, with 16 bases between. Germline V gene data show CDR1 as SGHRS and CDR2 as YFSETQ. CDR3 protein: CASSLGPGPNSPLHF. CDR3 DNA sequence: TGCGCCAGCAGCTTAGGTCCGGGCCCCAACTCACCCCTCCACTTT.

Ten or more counts support this clonotype. This sequence joins TRBV10-1 and TRBJ2-7; 8 bases agree with TRBD2. Germline-derived CDR1 and CDR2 are WNHNN and SYGVQD (reference sequence). V lost 5 bases to trimming and J lost 3 bases; unmatched junction nucleotides: 3. The CDR3 spans 13 residues. CDR3 sequence reads: CASSQGLDYEQYF. The CDR3 coding sequence is TGCGCCAGCAGTCAGGGACTAGACTACGAGCAGTACTTC.

This clonotype was seen many times. The chain recombines TRBV12-3 or TRBV12-4 with TRBJ2-7; D is undetermined. This CDR3 is 12 amino acids long. The V and J ends lost 6 bases and 0 bases respectively, with 6 bases between them. In nucleotides, the CDR3 is TGTGCCAGCAGACGGAGCTCCTACGAGCAGTACTTC. Translating gives CASRRSSYEQYF.

In this sample, this clonotype turned up many times. The chain couples TRBV20-1 to TRBJ2-1, with D maybe TRBD2 (5 bases). The CDR3 is made up of 12 amino acids. Looked up from germline, CDR1 is DFQATT and CDR2 is SNEGSKA (reference sequence). V gave up 5 bases and J gave up 5 bases, with 10 bases separating them. CDR3 coding DNA: TGCAGTGCTGAGGGAGAGAACAATGAGCAGTTCTTC. It specifies CSAEGENNEQFF.

This rearrangement joins TRBV5-1 to TRBJ1-1; D is unresolved. Germline V gives CDR1 SGHRS, CDR2 YFSETQ. CDR3 length equals 14 residues. Trimming removed 0 bases from V and 0 bases from J, with 6 bases in between. CDR3 nucleotides: TGCGCCAGCAGCTTGGACGGATTGAACACTGAAGCTTTCTTT. This sequence encodes CASSLDGLNTEAFF.

This chain uses TRBV18 with TRBJ2-1; 9 bases fit TRBD2. The germline gives CDR1 KGHSH, CDR2 LQKENI. The CDR3 consists of 17 residues. With 3 bases clipped from V and 0 bases from J, the junction kept 6 bases outside the gene matches. The CDR3, as DNA: TGTGCCAGCTCACCGGGACTAGCCGGCCTCTCCTACAATGAGCAGTTCTTC. This translates into CASSPGLAGLSYNEQFF.

The table lists this clonotype with a few counts. This rearrangement joins TRBV12-3 or TRBV12-4 to TRBJ2-5, with D possibly matching TRBD2 (5 bases). This CDR3 comprises 13 residues. V was pared by 6 bases and J by 3 bases, with 11 bases between. The CDR3 DNA reads as TGTGCCAGCAGCCAAGGACTGAAAGAGACCCAGTACTTC. This gives the protein CASSQGLKETQYF.

This rearrangement joins TRBV6-1 to TRBJ2-4, with TRBD2 matching 10 bases. The CDR3 runs to 15 residues. Germline V gene lookup returns CDR1 MNHNS and CDR2 SASEGT. V trimming: 1 base; J trimming: 6 bases; junction bases outside the gene matches: 3. CDR3 loop: CASSEDGTSVNIQYF. The CDR3 coding sequence is TGTGCCAGCAGTGAAGATGGGACTAGCGTAAACATTCAGTACTTC.

This clonotype was counted at least ten times. The chain carries TRBV4-2 and TRBJ2-5; the D gene could be TRBD1 or TRBD2 (5 bases each). Germline assignment: CDR1 LGHNA and CDR2 YNFKEQ. The CDR3 extends over 16 amino acids. Trimming took off 5 bases at V and 5 bases at J, with 21 bases between the two ends. The CDR3 spells CASSFGTRLAPETQYF. CDR3 nucleotide sequence: TGTGCCAGCAGCTTTGGGACGAGATTGGCACCCGAGACCCAGTACTTC.

This clonotype was counted between two and nine times. The gene calls are TRBV9 and TRBJ2-3; no definite D call. Germline lookup yields CDR1 SGDLS and CDR2 YYNGEE. The CDR3 has 12 amino acids. V was pared by 0 bases and J by 4 bases, with 3 bases between. This CDR3 is CASSVVSDTQYF. In DNA form, the CDR3 reads TGTGCCAGCAGCGTAGTGTCAGATACGCAGTATTTT.

This clonotype was counted many times. The J gene is TRBJ1-1, the V gene TRBV20-1; D gene unclear. Germline loops: CDR1 DFQATT, CDR2 SNEGSKA (reference sequence). The CDR3 contains 13 residues. Trimming shortened V by 6 bases and J by 0 bases, and 11 bases separated the two germline ends. In nucleotides, the CDR3 is TGCAGTGCCGCAAACTGGGTGAACACTGAAGCTTTCTTT. Amino acid sequence: CSAANWVNTEAFF.

Of note for this clonotype: This may arise from a read error, as a much more abundant clone is one base away. This chain uses TRBV7-6 with TRBJ1-5; D is undetermined. The CDR3 is 13 amino acids. Germline loops: CDR1 SGHVS, CDR2 FNYEAQ. The CDR3 sequence is CASSLALNQLQHF. For the CDR3, the DNA is TGTGCCAGCAGCTTAGCGCTGAATCAGCTCCAGCATTTT.

The rearrangement joins TRBV2 to TRBJ1-1, with 7 bases matching TRBD1. Germline trimming cut 7 bases from V and 1 base from J; bases unmatched to any gene: 6. There are 14 residues in the CDR3. Germline loops: CDR1 SNHLY, CDR2 FYNNEI. The chain's CDR3 is CASKPGGWNTEAFF. The CDR3 DNA follows: TGTGCCAGCAAACCAGGGGGGTGGAACACTGAAGCTTTCTTT.

This chain connects TRBV3-1 to TRBJ2-7, with TRBD1 matching 8 bases. V trimming: 4 bases; J trimming: 6 bases; junction bases outside the gene matches: 11. The CDR3 spans 15 residues. The germline V gene encodes CDR1 LGHDT and CDR2 YNNKEL (reference sequence). Written as DNA, the CDR3 is TGTGCCAGCAGCCCACGGGCAGGGGGCTATTTCGAGCAGTACTTC. Protein sequence: CASSPRAGGYFEQYF.

This clonotype was seen a handful of times. The chain combines TRBV3-1 with TRBJ2-3, with D uncertain. Germline assignment: CDR1 LGHDT and CDR2 YNNKEL (reference sequence). Between the trimmed V and J ends, which lost 5 bases and 2 bases, there was a span of 14 bases. This CDR3 spans 15 amino acids. The DNA for the CDR3 is TGTGCCAGCAGCAACTACGCCAGCTCCACAGATACGCAGTATTTT. It specifies CASSNYASSTDTQYF.